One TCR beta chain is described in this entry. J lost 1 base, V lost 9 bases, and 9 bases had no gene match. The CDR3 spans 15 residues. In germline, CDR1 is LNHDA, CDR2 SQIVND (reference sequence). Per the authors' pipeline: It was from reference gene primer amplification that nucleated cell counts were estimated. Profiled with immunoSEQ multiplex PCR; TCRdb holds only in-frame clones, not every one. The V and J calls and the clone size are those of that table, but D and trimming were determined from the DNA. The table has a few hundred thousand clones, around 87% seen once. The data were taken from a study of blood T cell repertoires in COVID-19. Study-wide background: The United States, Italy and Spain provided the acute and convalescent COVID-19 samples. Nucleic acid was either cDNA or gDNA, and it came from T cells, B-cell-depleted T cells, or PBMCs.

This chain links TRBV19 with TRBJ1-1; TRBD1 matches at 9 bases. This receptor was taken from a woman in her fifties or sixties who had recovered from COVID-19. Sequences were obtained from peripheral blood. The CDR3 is CASRDRAGANTEAFF. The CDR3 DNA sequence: TGTGCCAGCCGGGACAGGGCCGGCGCGAACACTGAAGCTTTCTTT. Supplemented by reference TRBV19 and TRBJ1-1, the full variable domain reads DGGITQSPKYLFRKEGQNVTLSCEQNLNHDAMYWYRQDPGQGLRLIYYSQIVNDFQKGDIAEGYSVSREKKESFPLTVTSAQKNPTAFYLCASRDRAGANTEAFFGQGTRLTVV.